This T cell receptor (beta chain) is from a study of T cells in Graves' hyperthyroidism and ophthalmopathy. This clonotype was counted ten times or more. Amplification of TCR beta CDR3 regions was performed using RNA transcripts as template. The TCR CDR3 was amplified in a first-round RT-PCR using the HTBI primer set. Via MiXCR, TCRdb re-called the multiplex PCR reads, giving one row per CDR3 protein. Of about 300,000 distinct CDR3 sequences listed, 25% to 30% are singletons. Exclusions: uncontrolled infection, other autoimmune disease, pregnancy, lactation. CDR1 and CDR2 from the germline V gene are SEHNR and FQNEAQ (reference sequence). V lost 3 bases to trimming and J lost 5 bases, with 16 bases between them. The length of the CDR3 is 15 residues.

The chain joins TRBV7-9 to TRBJ1-2; maybe TRBD1 (5 bases). The receptor was isolated from a man aged 40-55 years with Graves' hyperthyroidism that later progressed to Graves' ophthalmopathy. Sequenced sample: blood. Here the CDR3 reads CASSFQRKTAYGYTF. The DNA for the CDR3 is TGTGCCAGCAGCTTCCAGCGGAAGACAGCGTATGGCTACACCTTC.